A selection of T cell receptor beta chains follows, all from one sample in a study of cytomegalovirus exposure and HLA in healthy donors. Profiling relied on immunoSEQ multiplex PCR, and the TCRdb table lists in-frame clones only, not all of them. The sample shows 170,000 or so clones, roughly 78% of them seen only once. The sequencing input was PBMCs. Source of these receptors: a boy aged 5-17 years in good health and CMV-seronegative. The CDR3 runs from the conserved cysteine through the conserved F or W. The D gene is left open where the match is weak. Clone size, where shown, is once, few, many, or a class for clones that have expanded.

>NA|TRBV5-5|TRBJ2-7|TRBD1
TGTGCCAGCAGCCTTGGACAGGGCTTGGGGTACGAGCAGTACTTC
CASSLGQGLGYEQYF
>NA|TRBV30|TRBJ1-5|NA
TGTGCCTGGAGCGGGAGCGATCAGCCCCAGCATTTT
CAWSGSDQPQHF
>once|TRBV10-3|TRBJ1-2|NA
TGTGCCATCAGTGAGGGGGGGACCCCCTATGGCTACACCTTC
CAISEGGTPYGYTF
>NA|TRBV30|TRBJ2-7|NA
TGTGCCTGGACCGTAGGGGGGGGTTCCTACGAGCAGTACTTC
CAWTVGGGSYEQYF
>NA|TRBV5-6|TRBJ1-1|TRBD1
TGTGCCAGCAGCAATACTCAGGGGGCGCGGACTGAAGCTTTCTTT
CASSNTQGARTEAFF
>NA|TRBV27|TRBJ2-5|NA
TGTGCCAGCAGTTTAACTTCTTACCAAGAGACCCAGTACTTC
CASSLTSYQETQYF
>NA|TRBV19|TRBJ1-1|NA
TGTGCCAGTACCGCCACTTGGGGCAGCCACACTGAAGCTTTCTTT
CASTATWGSHTEAFF
>once|TRBV6-1|TRBJ2-5|NA
TGTGCCAGCAGCGCAGGACAAGAGACCCAGTACTTC
CASSAGQETQYF
>NA|TRBV30|TRBJ1-4|TRBD1
TGTGCCTGGAGTCTGGGACAGGGGCTGTTTTTT
CAWSLGQGLFF
>once|TRBV4-1|TRBJ2-7|NA
TGCGCCAGCAGCCAAGTAGGCTCTGGGGCCTCCTACGAGCAGTACTTC
CASSQVGSGASYEQYF
>NA|TRBV6-4|TRBJ1-2|TRBD1
TGTGCCAGCAGTGCTCGACAGGGGGCCCTGGGGGGCTACACCTTC
CASSARQGALGGYTF
>few|TRBV10-3|TRBJ1-6|NA
TGTGCCATCGGCGACGGGGGTGCACCCCTCCACTTT
CAIGDGGAPLHF
>NA|TRBV11-3|TRBJ2-2|NA
TGTGCCAGCAGCTTCCAGGGGAGCACCGGGGAGCTGTTTTTT
CASSFQGSTGELFF
>NA|TRBV7-2|TRBJ2-5|TRBD2
TGTGCCAGCAGCTTAGCCGGGACTAGCGGCCAAGAGACCCAGTACTTC
CASSLAGTSGQETQYF
>NA|TRBV6-1|TRBJ2-3|NA
TGTGCCAGCAGTGAAATAGGAGGGACAGATACGCAGTATTTT
CASSEIGGTDTQYF
>NA|TRBV5-4|TRBJ2-7|TRBD1
TGTGCCAGCAGCCCGGGACAGGGATCCTACGAGCAGTACTTC
CASSPGQGSYEQYF
>NA|TRBV7-7|TRBJ2-1|NA
TGTGCTAGCAGCTTAGGGAGGGCGGGACAGGTTAATGAGCAGTTCTTC
CASSLGRAGQVNEQFF
>few|TRBV4-1|TRBJ2-3|TRBD2
TGCGCCAGCAGCCAAGAGCGGGGGGGCCCAGATACGCAGTATTTT
CASSQERGGPDTQYF
>NA|TRBV19|TRBJ2-7|TRBD1
TGTGCCAGTAACTGCCGGGACAGGTCCTACGAGCAGTACTTC
CASNCRDRSYEQYF
>NA|TRBV5-6|TRBJ1-4|NA
TGTGCCAGCAGCTCAACCAGGAAGGCAACTAATGAAAAACTGTTTTTT
CASSSTRKATNEKLFF
>NA|TRBV6-5|TRBJ2-7|TRBD2
TGTGCCAGCAGTTACTCGAAGGGACTAGGCTACGAGCAGTACTTC
CASSYSKGLGYEQYF
>NA|TRBV11-2|TRBJ1-1|NA
TGTGCCAGCAGCTTAGATTGGCGGATCACTGAAGCTTTCTTT
CASSLDWRITEAFF
>NA|TRBV25-1|TRBJ2-7|NA
TGTGCCAGCAGTGAATCGACAGGCGAGAGCTCCTACGAGCAGTACTTC
CASSESTGESSYEQYF
>NA|TRBV5-1|TRBJ1-2|NA
TGCGCCAGCAGCTTGGCAGGGTATGGCTACACCTTC
CASSLAGYGYTF
>NA|TRBV7-9|TRBJ1-2|TRBD1
TGTGCCAGCAGCTCCGACAGGGTCGAGGGCTACACCTTC
CASSSDRVEGYTF
>NA|TRBV5-6|TRBJ2-5|NA
TGTGCCAGCAGCCGCCAGGGATACGGTAACCAAGAGACCCAGTACTTC
CASSRQGYGNQETQYF
>NA|TRBV19|TRBJ1-2|TRBD1
TGTGCCAGTAGTATAGATCGGGACAGGGGGAGCTATGGCTACACCTTC
CASSIDRDRGSYGYTF
>NA|TRBV6-6|TRBJ1-2|NA
TGTGCCAGCAGTTACTCTAAAGAGCTGATTGGCTACACCTTC
CASSYSKELIGYTF
>NA|TRBV30|TRBJ2-2|NA
TGTGCCTACCGGACTTTCAGTGGGGGGGAGCTGTTTTTT
CAYRTFSGGELFF
>NA|TRBV5-6|TRBJ2-3|TRBD1
TGTGCCAGCAGCGCCCCGGGACAGAATACAGATACGCAGTATTTT
CASSAPGQNTDTQYF
>NA|TRBV27|TRBJ1-5|NA
TGTGCCAGCAGTTTATACTCGTTCGAGCCCCAGCATTTT
CASSLYSFEPQHF
>NA|TRBV6-5|TRBJ2-1|TRBD1
TGTGCCAGCAGTACGTCCCGGGACAGGGTCAATGAGCAGTTCTTC
CASSTSRDRVNEQFF
>NA|TRBV29-1|TRBJ1-1|TRBD1
TGCAGCGCTGACCGACAGGGAGAAACTGAAGCTTTCTTT
CSADRQGETEAFF
>NA|TRBV7-6|TRBJ1-3|TRBD1
TGTGCCAGCAGCTTAGGACAGGGCGGAAACACCATATATTTT
CASSLGQGGNTIYF
>NA|TRBV27|TRBJ2-2|NA
TGTGCCAGCAGTTCCGGACTAACCGGGGAGCTGTTTTTT
CASSSGLTGELFF
>NA|TRBV6-4|TRBJ2-3|NA
TGTGCCAGCAGTGAAGGCCGACTTTATAGCACAGATACGCAGTATTTT
CASSEGRLYSTDTQYF
>NA|TRBV5-1|TRBJ1-3|NA
TGCGCCAGCAGATCCGGCTCTGGAAACACCATATATTTT
CASRSGSGNTIYF
>few|TRBV7-9|TRBJ2-6|TRBD1
TGTGCCAGCAGCTTAGCCAGGGGGATTTCTGGGGCCAACGTCCTGACTTTC
CASSLARGISGANVLTF
>few|TRBV18|TRBJ2-7|NA
TGTGCCAGCTCACCCCAGGCTCCCCACGAGCAGTACTTC
CASSPQAPHEQYF
>NA|TRBV6-6|TRBJ2-6|NA
TGTGCCAGCAGTTACTCCCCCGGGGCTGGGGCCAACGTCCTGACTTTC
CASSYSPGAGANVLTF
>NA|TRBV6-5|TRBJ1-2|NA
TGTGCCAGCAGGCGTGGGCAGTACTATGGCTACACCTTC
CASRRGQYYGYTF
>NA|TRBV4-3|TRBJ2-3|TRBD2
TGCGCCAGCAGCCGACTAGCGGGAGGATCAGATACGCAGTATTTT
CASSRLAGGSDTQYF
>NA|TRBV27|TRBJ2-7|NA
TGTGCCAGCAGTTCTAGACTTGCCTCCTACGAGCAGTACTTC
CASSSRLASYEQYF
>NA|TRBV19|TRBJ1-2|NA
TGTGCCAGTAGTATAGGTGCAGGCTTTTATGGCTACACCTTC
CASSIGAGFYGYTF
>NA|TRBV6-6|TRBJ1-1|TRBD1
TGTGCCAGCAGCCAGGCAGGGGGCCGTACTGAAGCTTTCTTT
CASSQAGGRTEAFF
>NA|TRBV18|TRBJ2-5|NA
TGTGCCAGCTCACCACCTTATTCGGCGGGGCGGGAGACCCAGTACTTC
CASSPPYSAGRETQYF
>NA|TRBV11-2|TRBJ1-2|TRBD1
TGTGCCAGCAGCTTAATGGGACAGGGGACGTACGGCTACACCTTC
CASSLMGQGTYGYTF
>NA|TRBV15|TRBJ2-7|NA
TGTGCCACCAGCAGAGATTTCGGCCCGGGGGGCGGTGACGAGCAGTACTTC
CATSRDFGPGGGDEQYF
>NA|TRBV30|TRBJ2-5|NA
TGTGCCTCGGCCGGGGAGACCCAGTACTTC
CASAGETQYF
>NA|TRBV29-1|TRBJ2-7|NA
TGCAGCGTTGGGATGACAGGACGTCCCTACGAGCAGTACTTC
CSVGMTGRPYEQYF
>once|TRBV12-5|TRBJ1-2|NA
TGTGCTAGTGGGGAAGGGGGTGCCTATGGCTACACCTTC
CASGEGGAYGYTF
>few|TRBV4-2|TRBJ2-6|NA
TGTGCCAGCAGCCAAGAACGCAGCTCTGGGGCCAACGTCCTGACTTTC
CASSQERSSGANVLTF
>NA|TRBV4-1|TRBJ2-7|TRBD1
TGCGCCAGCAGCCGAGGACAGGGGGCCACCTACGAGCAGTACTTC
CASSRGQGATYEQYF
>few|TRBV11-2|TRBJ1-5|NA
TGTGCCAGCAGCTTGTCAGACAATCAGCCCCAGCATTTT
CASSLSDNQPQHF
>NA|TRBV29-1|TRBJ2-7|TRBD1
TGCAGCGTCCGGGACAGGGCCTACGAGCAGTACTTC
CSVRDRAYEQYF